This entry features one T cell receptor beta chain sequence. Its antigen remains unknown. Using a constant-region primer together with ProtoScript II reverse transcriptase, TCR beta cDNA was made from roughly 520 ng of total RNA. Sequencing libraries for TCR beta derived from three nested multiplex PCR rounds that used slightly modified ARM-PCR. For roughly 11 cycles apiece, the opening two PCR rounds ran with TRBV1-TRBV30 forward primers and a C-beta reverse primer. From the multiplex PCR reads, TCRdb called clonotypes with MiXCR, one entry per CDR3 protein. The table records about 99,000 distinct CDR3 sequences, about 70% of them present only once. The length of the CDR3 is 16 residues. The J segment lost 16 bases and the V segment lost 6 bases, leaving 17 bases of the junction unmatched. The V gene's germline CDR1 is WSHSY and CDR2 SAAADI. Unsorted bulk tissue of roughly 19-30 mg yielded co-extracted RNA and DNA. Sampling was performed at five separate regions of each tumor.

The data belong to a study of tumor-infiltrating lymphocytes in primary liver carcinoma. Study background: Aged between 30 and 69 years, the patients were men and women.

General observations from the study: A significantly higher top-250-clone fraction was found in tumors than in blood (p = 0.039).

This sequence was found in a woman in her sixties with primary liver carcinoma and hepatitis B virus infection. The specimen sequenced was liver tumor tissue from sampling region 5. As for subset: tumor region T5, tumor centre. The J gene is TRBJ1-6, the V gene TRBV10-2; 11 bases agree with TRBD1. CDR3 nucleotide sequence: TGCGCCAGCAGCCGTGGACAGGGGGCAGATGGTTCACATCTCCACTTT. It is translated as CASSRGQGADGSHLHF.